This T cell receptor beta chain emerged from a study of blood T cell repertoires in COVID-19. Study-level information: Both acute and convalescent COVID-19 samples were obtained from the United States, Italy and Spain.

Germline V CDR1 and CDR2: SNHLY, FYNNEI. CDR3 size: 15 residues. The V end was cut by 1 base, the J end by 0 bases, with 4 bases between. Sequenced by immunoSEQ multiplex PCR; TCRdb stores in-frame clones only, minus some. The sample has about 180,000 clones, about 91% seen once. Source material: peripheral blood. The chain is built from TRBV2 and TRBJ2-6; the D is unclear. The clonotype comes from a woman in her 30s with acute or convalescent COVID-19. CDR3 residues: CASSEESSGANVLTF. The CDR3 DNA follows: TGTGCCAGCAGTGAAGAGAGCTCTGGGGCCAACGTCCTGACTTTC.